This T cell receptor (beta chain) was captured in a study of radiotherapy plus CTLA-4 blockade in lung cancer. Study-level information: Objective response rate was over 15%; disease control rate, about 28%.

The CDR3 extends over 14 amino acids. Trimming removed 2 bases from V and 4 bases from J, with 9 bases in between. Germline CDR1 reads SGHTA; CDR2 reads FQGNSA. Repertoires were generated with immunoSEQ multiplex PCR, while TCRdb's copy carries only in-frame clones and drops some. In the table there are fewer than 100,000 clones, about four fifths of which are singletons. Sequenced material: peripheral blood, taken from a patient treated with radiotherapy plus ipilimumab. This chain connects TRBV7-2 to TRBJ2-1; D call uncertain. The TCR sequence derives from a human donor with non-small cell lung cancer whose response to radiotherapy plus ipilimumab could not be evaluated. Some clones in this sample may be carry-over from other donors' samples. CDR3 coding DNA: TGTGCCAGCAGCTTAAGTTTACTATACAATGAGCAGTTCTTC. Residues: CASSLSLLYNEQFF.